The next 18 T cell receptor beta chains were all read from a single sample in a study of CD4 T cells in relation to SARS-CoV-2 and coronaviruses. Produced via immunoSEQ multiplex PCR; TCRdb's table is partial and in-frame only. Among about 36,000 clones, around 80% were seen once, and the ten largest hold about 2.8%. Their cognate antigens are unknown. The source material was memory CD4+ T cells from PBMCs, cultured in vitro. These receptor sequences come from an adult with COVID-19.

This clone has only one observation. This sequence joins TRBV7-3 and TRBJ2-3, with 7 bases that match TRBD1. CDR3 size: 14 residues. The V and J ends lost 5 bases and 1 base, in that order; junction bases with no gene match: 3. Germline V gives CDR1 SGHTA, CDR2 FQGTGA. CDR3 DNA sequence: TGTGCCAGCAGCCCGGGACAGCGCACAGATACGCAGTATTTT. The encoded protein is CASSPGQRTDTQYF.

This sequence joins TRBV18 and TRBJ2-4; D may be TRBD1 (5 bases). The length of the CDR3 is 14 residues. Per germline, CDR1 KGHSH and CDR2 LQKENI. V was shortened by 5 bases and J by 0 bases, with 8 bases between the two germline ends. The CDR3 reads CASSWTQAKNIQYF. CDR3 DNA: TGTGCCAGCTCATGGACACAAGCCAAAAACATTCAGTACTTC.

This clone was recorded once. The CDR3 is CSVRETYEQYF. The CDR3 DNA sequence: TGCAGCGTTCGGGAGACCTACGAGCAGTACTTC. The chain employs TRBV29-1 and TRBJ2-7; D is possibly TRBD2 (6 bases). The CDR3 extends over 11 amino acids. The V gene lost 5 bases and the J gene lost 2 bases, with 7 bases spanning the gap. Germline CDR1 and CDR2: SQVTM and ANQGSEA.

The chain joins TRBV10-3 to TRBJ2-6; TRBD1 aligns across 8 bases. V shed 6 bases, J shed 0 bases, and the junction held 10 bases outside the gene matches. Germline CDR1 reads ENHRY; CDR2 reads SYGVKD. The CDR3 is 18 amino acids. CDR3 sequence reads: CAIRGSTGVDSGANVLTF. The CDR3 DNA reads TGTGCCATCAGAGGCTCGACAGGGGTAGACTCTGGGGCCAACGTCCTGACTTTC.

CDR3 bases: TGTGCCAGCAGTTTAAAGGGTAGCGGGAGCGGGCAAGAGACCCAGTACTTC. The encoded protein is CASSLKGSGSGQETQYF. This chain connects TRBV27 to TRBJ2-5; the match to TRBD2 covers 9 bases. In germline, CDR1 is MNHEY, CDR2 SMNVEV (reference sequence). Trimming took 2 bases from V and 2 from J; bases not matched to a gene: 9. The CDR3 is 17 residues long.

This clone showed up just once. The chain carries TRBV12-3 or TRBV12-4 and TRBJ2-7; D is perhaps TRBD1 (5 bases). Trimming left V 8 bases short and J 3 bases short, with 11 bases between. The CDR3 extends over 12 amino acids. In DNA, the CDR3 is TGTGCCAGCTCAGGGTCTGTCTACGAGCAGTACTTC. Translating gives CASSGSVYEQYF.

The chain links TRBV3-1 (or the pseudogene TRBV3-2) to TRBJ2-7; 12 positions match TRBD2. CDR1 and CDR2 from the germline V gene are LGHDT and YNNKEL (reference sequence). The CDR3 has 20 amino acids. The V gene end was trimmed by 3 bases and the J gene end by 2 bases; junction bases not matched to a gene: 17. The CDR3 coding sequence is TGTGCCAGCAGCCATGTATCGGGGACTAGCGGGTTGCCCATTACCTACGAGCAGTACTTC. Protein: CASSHVSGTSGLPITYEQYF.

The chain links TRBV5-1 to TRBJ2-1; the D gene is possibly TRBD1 (7 bases). Trimming removed 2 bases from V and 6 bases from J, with 12 bases in between. Germline V CDR1 and CDR2: SGHRS, YFSETQ. The CDR3 runs to 14 residues. CDR3: CASSLFQGGNEQFF. CDR3 sequence (DNA): TGCGCCAGCAGCTTATTTCAGGGGGGCAATGAGCAGTTCTTC.

This clone has only a few counts. This chain links TRBV10-2 with TRBJ1-1; unclear D gene. V shed 11 bases and J shed 7 bases, with 20 bases lying between them. The CDR3 sequence is 13 residues long. Germline V gives CDR1 WSHSY, CDR2 SAAADI. DNA of the CDR3: TGCGCCGCATCAGAGATGAGGGCGAATGAAGCTTTCTTT. Translating it yields CAASEMRANEAFF.

The chain carries TRBV18 and TRBJ1-5; D gene unclear. The V gene lost 3 bases and the J gene lost 6 bases, with 6 bases spanning the gap. Germline assignment: CDR1 KGHSH and CDR2 LQKENI. This CDR3 spans 12 amino acids. CDR3 residues: CASSPMGQPQHF. In DNA form, the CDR3 reads TGTGCCAGCTCACCTATGGGTCAGCCCCAGCATTTT.

The chain combines TRBV9 with TRBJ2-2; tentative D call: TRBD2 (5 bases). CDR1 SGDLS and CDR2 YYNGEE come from the germline V gene. V gave up 4 bases and J gave up 2 bases, with 9 bases separating them. The CDR3 has 14 residues. The CDR3 DNA reads TGTGCCAGCAGCCTAAGCGGTAACACCGGGGAGCTGTTTTTT. Its protein is CASSLSGNTGELFF. Combining the CDR3 with reference TRBV9 and TRBJ2-2 gives the whole variable domain DSGVTQTPKHLITATGQRVTLRCSPRSGDLSVYWYQQSLDQGLQFLIQYYNGEERAKGNILERFSAQQFPDLHSELNLSSLELGDSALYFCASSLSGNTGELFFGEGSRLTVL.

This chain joins TRBV27 and TRBJ2-1, with 8 nucleotides matching TRBD2. With V trimmed by 0 bases and J by 6 bases, 7 bases remained unmatched. The CDR3 contains 16 residues. From germline, CDR1 is MNHEY and CDR2 SMNVEV (reference sequence). CDR3 DNA: TGTGCCAGCAGTTTATCGGCAGGACTAGCATCCAATGAGCAGTTCTTC. Translating gives CASSLSAGLASNEQFF.

The genes are TRBV7-2 and TRBJ2-1, with D perhaps given as TRBD1 or TRBD2 (5 bases each). V dropped 11 bases and J dropped 5 bases, with 19 bases sitting between them. The CDR3 contains 14 residues. Germline CDR1 and CDR2: SGHTA and FQGNSA. The CDR3 here is CAVKRGRQDNEQFF. The CDR3 DNA sequence: TGTGCCGTCAAGAGGGGTCGGCAGGACAATGAGCAGTTCTTC.

V usage is TRBV4-2 and J usage is TRBJ2-2, with D hard to call. CDR3 size: 15 residues. Trimming stripped 3 bases from V and 1 base from J, with 9 bases between. Germline V gene lookup returns CDR1 LGHNA and CDR2 YNFKEQ. In nucleotides, the CDR3 is TGTGCCAGCAGCCAGCTGTGGGGGAACACCGGGGAGCTGTTTTTT. As protein: CASSQLWGNTGELFF.

This clone was counted a single time. V is TRBV4-3 and J is TRBJ2-4; D might be TRBD2 (6 bases). V dropped 1 base and J dropped 5 bases, with 15 bases sitting between them. Germline V gene sequence: CDR1 LGHNA, CDR2 YSLEER. The CDR3 sequence is 16 residues long. The CDR3 DNA follows: TGCGCCAGCAGCCAAGTGGTCGGGGACTTCCAAAACATTCAGTACTTC. The encoded protein is CASSQVVGDFQNIQYF.

The rearrangement uses TRBV5-1 and TRBJ2-1; 11 bases are a match to TRBD2. The CDR3 contains 16 residues. Trimming removed 1 base from V and 0 bases from J; junction bases left unmatched: 0. Germline V CDR1 and CDR2: SGHRS, YFSETQ. In nucleotides, the CDR3 is TGCGCCAGCAGCTTGACTAGCGGGAGCTCCTACAATGAGCAGTTCTTC. It codes for CASSLTSGSSYNEQFF.

The chain employs TRBV4-1 and TRBJ2-5; D perhaps matches TRBD2 (7 bases). Germline V CDR1 and CDR2: MGHRA, YSYEKL. V gave up 4 bases and J gave up 3 bases, with 15 bases separating them. The CDR3 has 15 residues. The CDR3: CASSPFGGGEETQYF. For the CDR3, the DNA is TGCGCCAGCAGCCCCTTTGGGGGGGGCGAAGAGACCCAGTACTTC.

The chain recombines TRBV5-6 with TRBJ1-5; D not resolved. This CDR3 region has 18 residues. V was cut by 3 bases and J by 0 bases, with 19 bases left in between. CDR1 SGHDT and CDR2 YYEEEE come from the germline V gene. The CDR3 region has the DNA TGTGCCAGCAGCTCGTATGGATCGGGGATCTATAGCAATCAGCCCCAGCATTTT. It is translated as CASSSYGSGIYSNQPQHF.